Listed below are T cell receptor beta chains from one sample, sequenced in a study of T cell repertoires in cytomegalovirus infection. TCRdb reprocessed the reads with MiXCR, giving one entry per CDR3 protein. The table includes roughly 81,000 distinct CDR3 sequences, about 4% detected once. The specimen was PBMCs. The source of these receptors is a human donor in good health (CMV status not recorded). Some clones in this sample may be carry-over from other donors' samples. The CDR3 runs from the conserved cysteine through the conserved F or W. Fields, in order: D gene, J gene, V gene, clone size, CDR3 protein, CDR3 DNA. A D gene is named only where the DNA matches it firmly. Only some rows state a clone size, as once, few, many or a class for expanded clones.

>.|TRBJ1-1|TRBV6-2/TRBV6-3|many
CASRRLPRDRNTEAFF
TGTGCCAGCAGGAGGTTGCCCAGGGACCGTAACACTGAAGCTTTCTTT
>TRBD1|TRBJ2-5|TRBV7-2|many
CASSRDRGVETQYF
TGTGCCAGCAGCCGAGACAGGGGAGTCGAGACCCAGTACTTC
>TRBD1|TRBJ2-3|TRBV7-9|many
CASSWGQGDTDTQYF
TGTGCCAGCAGCTGGGGACAGGGGGACACAGATACGCAGTATTTT
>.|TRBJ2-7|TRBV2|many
CASSEALPYRGGHLYEQYF
TGTGCCAGCAGTGAAGCGCTTCCTTACCGCGGGGGCCACCTCTACGAGCAGTACTTC
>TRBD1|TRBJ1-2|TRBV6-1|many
CATAKGTGTNYGYTF
TGTGCCACCGCGAAAGGGACAGGGACGAACTATGGCTACACCTTC
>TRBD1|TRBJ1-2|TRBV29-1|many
CSVDGGKRGLYGYTF
TGCAGCGTTGACGGGGGCAAGAGGGGGCTGTATGGCTACACCTTC
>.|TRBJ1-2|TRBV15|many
CATSRDSVNYGYTF
TGTGCCACCAGCAGAGACAGTGTTAACTATGGCTACACCTTC
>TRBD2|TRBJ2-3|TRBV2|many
CATPSETSIRTDTQYF
TGTGCCACCCCCAGTGAGACTAGCATAAGGACAGATACGCAGTATTTT
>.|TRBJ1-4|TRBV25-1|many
CASSESETNEKLFF
TGTGCCAGCAGTGAATCTGAAACTAATGAAAAACTGTTTTTT
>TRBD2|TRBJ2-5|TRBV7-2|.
CASSLADFRLAGEGETQYF
TGTGCCAGCAGCTTAGCCGACTTCCGACTAGCGGGGGAGGGAGAGACCCAGTACTTC
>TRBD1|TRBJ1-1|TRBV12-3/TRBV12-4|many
CASRFAGQALNTEAFF
TGTGCCAGCAGATTCGCAGGACAGGCCTTGAACACTGAAGCTTTCTTT
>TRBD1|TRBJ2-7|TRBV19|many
CASSQPGQGIYEQYF
TGTGCCAGTAGTCAACCGGGACAGGGAATATACGAGCAGTACTTC
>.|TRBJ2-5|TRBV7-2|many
CASSLQETQYF
TGTGCCAGCAGCTTACAAGAGACCCAGTACTTC
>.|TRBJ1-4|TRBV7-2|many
CASSSLNEKLFF
TGTGCCAGCAGCTCGTTAAATGAAAAACTGTTTTTT
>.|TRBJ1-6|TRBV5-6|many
CASSLATYSPLHF
TGTGCCAGCAGCTTGGCCACCTATTCACCCCTCCACTTT
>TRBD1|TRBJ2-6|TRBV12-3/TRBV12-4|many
CASSPTGQRSGANVLTF
TGTGCCAGCAGTCCAACGGGACAGCGCTCTGGGGCCAACGTCCTGACTTTC
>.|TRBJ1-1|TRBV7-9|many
CASSGTRNMNTEAFF
TGTGCCAGCAGTGGAACCCGAAATATGAACACTGAAGCTTTCTTT
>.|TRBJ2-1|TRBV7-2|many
CASSLGSGNEQFF
TGTGCCAGCAGCTTAGGGAGCGGGAATGAGCAGTTCTTC
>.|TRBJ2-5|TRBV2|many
CASRGSRGLQETQYF
TGTGCCAGCAGAGGGTCACGGGGATTACAAGAGACCCAGTACTTC
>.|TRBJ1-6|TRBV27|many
CASSLSFPGLRQNSPLHF
TGTGCCAGCAGTTTATCCTTCCCGGGCCTTAGACAAAATTCACCCCTCCACTTT
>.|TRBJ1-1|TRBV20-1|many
CSARDLSRGAGDTEAFF
TGCAGTGCTAGAGATCTGTCCCGGGGGGCCGGGGACACTGAAGCTTTCTTT
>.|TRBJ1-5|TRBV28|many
CASSFRKTLINQPQHF
TGTGCCAGCAGTTTCAGGAAGACGTTAATCAATCAGCCCCAGCATTTT
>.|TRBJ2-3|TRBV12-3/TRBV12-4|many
CASSFLLGETSTDTQYF
TGTGCCAGCAGTTTCCTTCTGGGTGAAACTAGCACAGATACGCAGTATTTT
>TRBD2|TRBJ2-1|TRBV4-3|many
CASSQAPGGAYNEQFF
TGCGCCAGCAGCCAAGCTCCCGGGGGGGCCTACAATGAGCAGTTCTTC
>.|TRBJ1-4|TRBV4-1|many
CASSQDRTARYEKLFF
TGCGCCAGCAGCCAAGATCGGACAGCTAGATACGAAAAACTGTTTTTT
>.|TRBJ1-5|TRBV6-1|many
CASSESPSQPQHF
TGTGCCAGCAGTGAATCACCCTCCCAGCCCCAGCATTTT
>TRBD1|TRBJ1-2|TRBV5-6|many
CASSSPDRGAQGYTF
TGTGCCAGCAGCTCGCCGGACAGGGGAGCGCAAGGCTACACCTTC
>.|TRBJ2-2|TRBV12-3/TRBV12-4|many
CASSKDSHTGELFF
TGTGCCAGCAGCAAAGACAGTCACACCGGGGAGCTGTTTTTT
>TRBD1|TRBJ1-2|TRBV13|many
CASSQGQGLGYGYTF
TGTGCCAGCAGCCAGGGACAGGGTTTGGGGTATGGCTACACCTTC